Listed here is a single TCR beta chain. These data come from a study of blood T cell repertoires in COVID-19. On the study more broadly: The United States, Italy and Spain were the sources of the acute and convalescent COVID-19 samples.

The method was immunoSEQ multiplex PCR; TCRdb's version includes in-frame clones alone and lacks a portion of them. The repertoire consists of roughly 300,000 clones, with 70% to 90% occurring once and the leading ten covering around 6%. Either two negative PCRs, clearance, or symptom resolution qualified Cohort 3 donors as recovered. Germline CDR1 and CDR2: ENHRY and SYGVKD. The CDR3 has 15 amino acids. V was pared by 4 bases and J by 7 bases, with 7 bases of the junction left unmatched. The source material was PBMCs or T cells enriched from blood (not recorded which). The source is a young woman who had recovered from COVID-19. The chain employs TRBV10-3 and TRBJ2-2, with TRBD1 matching 9 bases. The CDR3 region has the DNA TGTGCCATCAGTGCGGGACAGGGTGCTCGCGGGGAGCTGTTTTTT. Its protein product is CAISAGQGARGELFF.